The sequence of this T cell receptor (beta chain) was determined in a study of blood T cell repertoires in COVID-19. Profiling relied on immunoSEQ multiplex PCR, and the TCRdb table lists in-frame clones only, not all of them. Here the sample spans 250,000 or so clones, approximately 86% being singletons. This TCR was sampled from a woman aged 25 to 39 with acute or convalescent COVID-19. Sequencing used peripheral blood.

CDR3 bases: TGTGCCAGCAGCTACGACAGGGGGAAAGGCAATGAGCAGTTCTTC. This gives the protein CASSYDRGKGNEQFF. J is TRBJ2-1 and V is TRBV5-4; 9 bases line up with TRBD1. Germline V CDR1 and CDR2: SGHNT, YYREEE (reference sequence). Trimming at V came to 3 bases and at J to 6 bases, leaving 7 bases not matched to a gene. This CDR3 has 15 residues.